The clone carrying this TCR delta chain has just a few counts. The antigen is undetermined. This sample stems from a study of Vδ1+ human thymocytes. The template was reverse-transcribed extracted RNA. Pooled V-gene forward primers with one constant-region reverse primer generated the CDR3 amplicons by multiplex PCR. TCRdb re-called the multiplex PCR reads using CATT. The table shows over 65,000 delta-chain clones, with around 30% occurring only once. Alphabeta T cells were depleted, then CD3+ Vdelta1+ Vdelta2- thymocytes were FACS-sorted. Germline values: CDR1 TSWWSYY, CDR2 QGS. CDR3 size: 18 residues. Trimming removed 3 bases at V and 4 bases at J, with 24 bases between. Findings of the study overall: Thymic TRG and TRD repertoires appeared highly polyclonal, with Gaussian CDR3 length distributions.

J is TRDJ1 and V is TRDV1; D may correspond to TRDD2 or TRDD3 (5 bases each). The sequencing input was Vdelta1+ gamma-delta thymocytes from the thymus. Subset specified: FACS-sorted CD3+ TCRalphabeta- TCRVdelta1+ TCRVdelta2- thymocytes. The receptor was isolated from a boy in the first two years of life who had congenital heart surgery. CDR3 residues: CALGEAYVRGSTGDKLIF. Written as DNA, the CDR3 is TGTGCTCTTGGGGAGGCCTACGTCCGGGGAAGCACAGGCGATAAACTCATCTTT.